Each of the 7 T cell receptor beta chains below was sequenced from the same sample in a study of control samples from healthy donors and cancer patients (TCRdb year 2020). The library was built by means of the immunoSEQ multiplex PCR assay. The immuneACCESS repertoire file appears here via TCRdb, limited to in-frame rearrangements. These files lack a portion of the clones; in checked studies, under half of the deficit traces to unresolved V genes, and the cause of the others is not known. For this sample the table gives 390,000 or so clones, of which 80% to 95% were detected only once. Of the sample, roughly 6.4% falls within the top ten clones. Sequencing was performed on PBMCs. The receptors were sampled from a man in his forties with head and neck cancer.

This chain uses TRBV5-1 with TRBJ2-5, with a weak D call TRBD2 (5 bases). Germline values: CDR1 SGHRS, CDR2 YFSETQ. V lost 4 bases, J lost 4 bases, and 20 bases lay in between. CDR3 length: 16 residues. The CDR3 region is CASSLSRAAQIETQYF. For the CDR3, the DNA is TGCGCCAGCAGCCTATCGCGGGCCGCCCAAATAGAGACCCAGTACTTC.

The rearrangement uses TRBV19 and TRBJ2-4, with TRBD2 matching over 10 bases. The CDR3 is 17 amino acids. J lost 0 bases, V lost 6 bases, and 8 bases had no gene match. Germline CDR1 reads LNHDA; CDR2 reads SQIVND (reference sequence). CDR3 DNA sequence: TGTGCCAGTAGGCTAAGCGGGGGGGCCTTAGCCAAAAACATTCAGTACTTC. Protein: CASRLSGGALAKNIQYF.

The chain has TRBV7-3 and TRBJ1-6; D is undetermined. This CDR3 comprises 14 residues. Germline V gene lookup returns CDR1 SGHTA and CDR2 FQGTGA. V shed 1 base and J shed 5 bases, with 6 bases lying between them. Here the CDR3 reads CASSLKRNNSPLHF. As DNA, the CDR3 is TGTGCCAGCAGCTTAAAACGGAATAATTCACCCCTCCACTTT.

V and J are TRBV7-9 and TRBJ1-2; D may be TRBD1 (5 bases). Germline lookup yields CDR1 SEHNR and CDR2 FQNEAQ (reference sequence). There are 12 residues in the CDR3. Trimming stripped 1 base from V and 5 bases from J, with 5 bases between. Written as DNA, the CDR3 is TGTGCCAGCAGCTTAGGACAGTATGGCTACACCTTC. Protein sequence: CASSLGQYGYTF.

This chain uses TRBV9 with TRBJ1-4, with D uncertain. The V end was cut by 0 bases, the J end by 4 bases, with 13 bases between. Germline-derived CDR1 and CDR2 are SGDLS and YYNGEE. The CDR3 has 16 residues. CDR3 nucleotides: TGTGCCAGCAGCGTAGCGGCAGAAGCTTATAATGAAAAACTGTTTTTT. Protein product: CASSVAAEAYNEKLFF.

The rearrangement joins TRBV5-5 to TRBJ2-3; the D gene is possibly TRBD2 (5 bases). Trimming removed 3 bases from V and 1 base from J, with 6 bases in between. Germline CDR1 is SGHKS and CDR2 is YYEKEE (reference sequence). The CDR3 is made up of 13 amino acids. CDR3 nucleotide sequence: TGTGCCAGCAGCTATAGCGGCACAGATACGCAGTATTTT. It specifies CASSYSGTDTQYF.

This clone was detected only once. Here the CDR3 reads CASSSPRWTQYF. DNA for the CDR3: TGTGCCAGCAGTTCCCCCCGTTGGACCCAGTACTTC. The chain has TRBV28 and TRBJ2-5, with D uncertain. This CDR3 region has 12 residues. The V gene lost 4 bases and the J gene lost 7 bases, with 10 bases spanning the gap. The germline V gene has CDR1 MDHEN and CDR2 SYDVKM.